This T cell receptor (beta chain) was documented in a study of long-term antiretroviral therapy in people with HIV. General study findings and limits: Blood dating 2004 to 2017 may reflect older ART regimens. Data on ART adherence, viral resistance or therapy changes were unavailable. Clonal expansions arising prior to ART prevailed in the repertoire at every time point.

Researchers report immunoSEQ v3.0 was run at survey level. Sequenced by immunoSEQ multiplex PCR; TCRdb stores in-frame clones only, minus some. The data show 20,000 or so clones, around 84% seen once. CDR1 and CDR2 from the germline V gene are PRHDT and FYEKMQ (reference sequence). The ends were cut back, 5 bases at V and 5 bases at J, with 12 bases in the middle. The CDR3 has 13 residues. Note on this clone: Its antigen is still unknown.

The source is a woman between 45 and 65 years old with HIV. The genes are TRBV13 and TRBJ1-2; D unresolved. Sequenced material: unsorted PBMCs, taken 1.9 years after starting antiretroviral therapy. CDR3 sequence: CASSPQLKYGYTF. CDR3 bases: TGTGCCAGCAGCCCGCAATTAAAGTATGGCTACACCTTC.